This passage covers 18 T cell receptor beta chains from one sample sequenced in a study of CD8+CD57+ T cells in acquired aplastic anemia. Template material for TCR beta VDJ and CDR3 profiling consisted of genomic DNA. MiXCR was run by TCRdb on the reads, yielding one entry per CDR3 protein. In the table there are approximately 150,000 distinct CDR3 sequences, 71% of which are singletons. In patients chosen for sequencing, flow cytometry had shown CD8+CD57+ cell expansion. Sequences were obtained from sorted CD4+, CD8+, or CD8+CD57+ T cells (not recorded which) from PBMCs. The receptor source for this set is a human donor with aplastic anemia.

In this sample, this clonotype turned up a few times. The chain combines TRBV20-1 with TRBJ1-2; D might be TRBD1 (6 bases). V was shortened by 6 bases and J by 7 bases, with 21 bases between the two germline ends. This CDR3 spans 14 amino acids. The germline V gene has CDR1 DFQATT and CDR2 SNEGSKA (reference sequence). The CDR3 DNA reads TGCAGTGCCGTCTCTAAGGGGGGTACCGGTGGCTACACCTTC. This sequence encodes CSAVSKGGTGGYTF.

This chain uses TRBV7-8 with TRBJ1-1, with unresolved D. The CDR3 loop spans 15 amino acids. The germline V gene has CDR1 SGHVS and CDR2 FQNEAQ. V lost 5 bases to trimming and J lost 0 bases, with 13 bases between them. The CDR3 DNA follows: TGTGCCAGCAGCCCCCGGACGGCACTGAACACTGAAGCTTTCTTT. As protein: CASSPRTALNTEAFF.

This rearrangement joins TRBV10-3 to TRBJ2-1; 10 bases map to TRBD1. Trimming at V came to 7 bases and at J to 8 bases, leaving 5 bases not matched to a gene. The germline V gene encodes CDR1 ENHRY and CDR2 SYGVKD. The CDR3 contains 13 residues. CDR3 loop: CAIKGQGSDEQFF. The CDR3 bases are TGTGCCATCAAGGGACAGGGGAGCGATGAGCAGTTCTTC.

V and J are TRBV4-1 and TRBJ2-3; a possible D gene is TRBD1 (5 bases). With 5 bases removed from V and 0 bases from J, the gap between germline ends came to 18 bases. Germline loops: CDR1 MGHRA, CDR2 YSYEKL. The length of the CDR3 is 17 residues. The CDR3 DNA reads TGCGCCAGCAGCAGTTGGGGCACAGAGAGAAGCACAGATACGCAGTATTTT. Translation gives CASSSWGTERSTDTQYF.

This chain connects TRBV5-6 to TRBJ2-7; no reliable D call. Per germline, CDR1 SGHDT and CDR2 YYEEEE. This CDR3 region has 12 residues. The ends were cut back, 4 bases at V and 2 bases at J, with 7 bases in the middle. The chain's CDR3 is CASSQNTYEQYF. The CDR3 DNA sequence: TGTGCCAGCAGCCAAAACACCTACGAGCAGTACTTC.

This chain connects TRBV20-1 to TRBJ2-7, with 8 nucleotides matching TRBD1. Per the germline V gene, CDR1 is DFQATT and CDR2 is SNEGSKA (reference sequence). The V segment lost 3 bases and the J segment 4 bases; nucleotides outside the gene matches: 8. This CDR3 has 14 amino acids. The CDR3 DNA reads as TGCAGTGCTAGTAGACAGGGGTTACCTTACGAGCAGTACTTC. Residues: CSASRQGLPYEQYF.

CDR3 in DNA: TGCAGTGCTAGAGGTACGAGCGGGAGATACAATGAGCAGTTCTTC. This translates into CSARGTSGRYNEQFF. The chain employs TRBV20-1 and TRBJ2-1, with TRBD2 matching 8 bases. The CDR3 extends over 15 amino acids. Germline values: CDR1 DFQATT, CDR2 SNEGSKA (reference sequence). J was trimmed by 4 bases and V by 1 base; bases with no gene match: 6.

This chain uses TRBV19 with TRBJ1-2, with D possibly TRBD1 on 6 matching bases. The CDR3 contains 15 residues. V lost 5 bases, J lost 4 bases, and 17 bases lay in between. CDR1 is LNHDA, CDR2 SQIVND, per germline (reference sequence). CDR3 coding DNA: TGTGCCAGTAGTGAACAGGGAGTAGTAGGCTATGGCTACACCTTC. This sequence encodes CASSEQGVVGYGYTF.

This chain joins TRBV5-5 and TRBJ2-1; 9 positions match TRBD2. Unmatched junction bases numbered 6, after V lost 5 bases and J lost 6 bases. The length of the CDR3 is 14 residues. In germline, CDR1 is SGHKS, CDR2 YYEKEE (reference sequence). The CDR3 protein is CASSPLAGVNEQFF. The CDR3 nucleotides read TGTGCCAGCAGTCCGTTAGCGGGAGTCAATGAGCAGTTCTTC.

V and J are TRBV2 and TRBJ1-5, with D unresolved. The CDR3 loop spans 14 amino acids. Trimming stripped 3 bases from V and 14 bases from J, with 20 bases between. The V gene's germline CDR1 is SNHLY and CDR2 FYNNEI. The CDR3 sequence: CASSEWRNNPYEHF. CDR3 nucleotides: TGTGCCAGCAGTGAGTGGAGAAACAATCCCTACGAGCATTTT.

Concerning this clonotype: One end of the junction is discordant with germline, which a read error may explain. The chain combines TRBV6-4 with TRBJ2-2, with 9 bases identical to TRBD2. The germline CDR1 and CDR2 sequences are MRHNA and SNTAGT. This CDR3 has 15 residues. CDR3 in DNA: TGCGCCAGCAGTGACTCCCTAGCGGGGATAGGTGAGCTGTTTTTT. Its translation: CASSDSLAGIGELFF.

This clonotype has a handful of counts. The gene calls are TRBV20-1 and TRBJ2-1; D is unresolved. The CDR3 runs to 12 residues. Germline CDR1 DFQATT, CDR2 SNEGSKA (reference sequence). The CDR3 spells CSVLGSYNEQFF. CDR3 DNA sequence: TGCAGCGTATTGGGCTCCTACAATGAGCAGTTCTTC.

The genes are TRBV7-6 and TRBJ1-5; no clear D. The CDR3 sequence is 16 residues long. Germline V gene lookup returns CDR1 SGHVS and CDR2 FNYEAQ. V was clipped by 1 base and J by 4 bases, with 14 bases between them. CDR3 sequence (DNA): TGTGCCAGCAGCTTAGAGGGTGTAGGTTCAAATCAGCCCCAGCATTTT. It encodes CASSLEGVGSNQPQHF. The full variable domain, with the rest looked up from reference TRBV7-6 and TRBJ1-5, is GAGVSQSPRYKVTKRGQDVALRCDPISGHVSLYWYRQALGQGPEFLTYFNYEAQQDKSGLPNDRFSAERPEGSISTLTIQRTEQRDSAMYRCASSLEGVGSNQPQHFGDGTRLSIL.

This clonotype has just a few counts. The junction departs from germline at one end; a sequencing error may be responsible. J is TRBJ2-5 and V is TRBV6-6; no firm D call. This CDR3 has 12 residues. The germline V gene encodes CDR1 MNHNY and CDR2 SVGAGI (reference sequence). CDR3 in DNA: TGTGCCATCAGTGAGTTTCGGGAGACCCAGTACTTC. Its protein is CAISEFRETQYF.

This sequence joins TRBV25-1 and TRBJ1-4; 7 bases map to TRBD1. Trimming took 5 bases from V and 7 from J; bases not matched to a gene: 7. CDR3 length equals 14 residues. The germline CDR1 and CDR2 sequences are MGHDK and SYGVNS. CDR3 sequence: CASSSQGSGEKLFF. The CDR3 DNA follows: TGTGCCAGCAGTTCACAGGGGAGCGGTGAAAAACTGTTTTTT.

The chain links TRBV10-3 to TRBJ1-1; no clear D. The CDR3 sequence is 13 residues long. The germline V gene encodes CDR1 ENHRY and CDR2 SYGVKD. V was trimmed by 4 bases and J by 0 bases, leaving 6 bases between them. DNA of the CDR3: TGTGCCATCAGTGGTGGAGTGAACACTGAAGCTTTCTTT. This translates into CAISGGVNTEAFF.

This clonotype showed up just a few times. The V and J genes are TRBV5-4 and TRBJ2-7, with TRBD1 matching 8 bases. CDR1 is SGHNT and CDR2 is YYREEE in the germline V gene (reference sequence). The CDR3 contains 14 residues. V was clipped by 0 bases and J by 6 bases; unmatched bases: 5. The CDR3 loop is CASSLGTGFGEQYF. CDR3 nucleotides: TGTGCCAGCAGCTTGGGGACAGGGTTTGGCGAGCAGTACTTC.

This clonotype was recorded a few times. The rearrangement joins TRBV25-1 to TRBJ1-2; a possible D gene is TRBD1 (6 bases). Trimming left V 6 bases short and J 6 bases short, with 14 bases between. The CDR3 is made up of 13 amino acids. CDR1 is MGHDK, CDR2 SYGVNS, per germline. The CDR3 loop reads CASSLGYRDGYTF. DNA for the CDR3: TGTGCCAGCAGCTTGGGCTACAGGGATGGCTACACCTTC.